The rows below give T cell receptor beta chains drawn from one sample of a study of CD8+CD57+ T cells in acquired aplastic anemia. TCRdb used MiXCR to reprocess the reads, holding one entry per CDR3 protein. The sample consists of about 130,000 distinct CDR3 sequences, more than 40% of them appearing once. The sample comprised sorted CD4+, CD8+, or CD8+CD57+ T cells (not recorded which) from PBMCs. These receptor sequences come from a human donor in good health, serving as a control. Each CDR3 is given with its conserved first and last residue. The D gene is left open where the match is weak. Expanded clones are given a class, and other clones once, few, many or no size at all.

D gene	V gene	clone size	CDR3 protein
NA	TRBV6-2/TRBV6-3	once	CAISEDTIYGYTF
NA	TRBV7-3	few	CASSGGPTDTQYF
TRBD2	TRBV20-1	many	CSAPRAGGRDTQYF
TRBD1	TRBV19	many	CASSIRTGAPSSNQPQHF
TRBD1	TRBV7-2	many	CASSSTGTDYGYTF
TRBD2	TRBV5-1	NA	CASSPTSGLAGGKETQYF
NA	TRBV7-9	NA	CASSLEGGGAFF
TRBD1	TRBV20-1	NA	CSANPHDRGEGEQYF
TRBD2	TRBV7-2	NA	CARPGGAYEQYF
TRBD2	TRBV7-7	few	CASSPGTSGGETQYF
NA	TRBV5-4	many	CASSPESGELFF
NA	TRBV7-9	NA	CASSTEGRADTQYF
TRBD1	TRBV29-1	NA	CSVKTGERPAFF
TRBD1	TRBV19	NA	CASNIGQGYNEQFF
TRBD2	TRBV24-1	many	CATMASGGEVTGELFF
NA	TRBV4-3	NA	CASSPQGQSYEQYF
NA	TRBV20-1	many	CSALQGGDEQYF
TRBD2	TRBV2	NA	CASSDSGGIDYEQYF
NA	TRBV7-3	NA	CASSQSPGYEQYF
TRBD1	TRBV5-1	many	CASSRDRTFYTF
NA	TRBV25-1	NA	CASSELASSTGNTIYF
NA	TRBV24-1	NA	CATSTEVGYEQYF
NA	TRBV5-1	many	CASSLEGDTRGGYGYTF
TRBD2	TRBV14	many	CASSQDGVLAGLQETQYF
NA	TRBV7-6	NA	CASSLGAGLAVNTEAFF
TRBD1	TRBV2	NA	CASSGQGDSPLRNGYTF
NA	TRBV19	NA	CASRGGGESSYEQYF
NA	TRBV6-4	many	CASSDSVGQPQHF
TRBD1	TRBV11-2	many	CASSLRLGRGRDTQYF
NA	TRBV24-1	NA	CATSDKGTLRRSPLHF
TRBD1	TRBV25-1	few	CASGEQGLPFHEQYF
TRBD2	TRBV7-2	once	CASSLASGTPSTDTQYF
NA	TRBV10-3	many	CAISEEETYNEQFF
NA	TRBV29-1	NA	CSVELASPYEQYF
NA	TRBV29-1	NA	CSVGSQEANYGYTF
NA	TRBV29-1	NA	CSVTTGYEQYF
NA	TRBV7-7	NA	CASSLGAVRQETQYF
NA	TRBV2	NA	CASGGRGGAFELFF
TRBD2	TRBV24-1	few	CATRAGRQETQYF
TRBD2	TRBV7-6	many	CASSLAGGVDEQYF
NA	TRBV7-9	NA	CASSPQVWELFF
TRBD2	TRBV11-2	few	CASSSPDKAGAPLLQETQYF
NA	TRBV7-8	many	CASSLGARGENEQFF
NA	TRBV6-2/TRBV6-3	once	CASSYQTSEGAPSWDTQYF
NA	TRBV4-3	many	CASSLDSYYGYTF
TRBD2	TRBV7-2	many	CASSPGTSGGQETQYF
TRBD1	TRBV25-1	once	CASSETEDRRYNSPLHF
TRBD1	TRBV7-9	many	CASSLTGGTNYGYTF
NA	TRBV7-8	NA	CASSGTAYEQHF
NA	TRBV25-1	few	CASREGRGGSYEQYF